This is a list of T cell receptor beta chains from one sample in a study of blood T cell repertoires in COVID-19. The data were produced by immunoSEQ multiplex PCR, yet TCRdb's version contains in-frame clones alone and is incomplete. The sample includes about 120,000 clones, 65% to 90% of them seen just once. The specimen was peripheral blood. These receptor sequences come from a man aged 80 or over with acute or convalescent COVID-19. Each CDR3 is given with its conserved first and last residue. A D gene is named only where the DNA matches it firmly. Part of the rows lack a size; the others show once, few, many or a class for expanded clones.

J | D | V | size | DNA | CDR3
TRBJ2-3 | TRBD2 | TRBV7-3 | NA | TGTGCCAGCAGCTTAGGGAGTAGCGGGAGGTCAGATACGCAGTATTTT | CASSLGSSGRSDTQYF
TRBJ2-1 | NA | TRBV6-5 | NA | TGTGCCAGCAGTCGGGGCAATGAGCAGTTCTTC | CASSRGNEQFF
TRBJ2-7 | NA | TRBV6-2/TRBV6-3 | NA | TGTGCCAGCAGTTATGCCCGGGGTGCGGGCTACGAGCAGTACTTC | CASSYARGAGYEQYF
TRBJ1-4 | TRBD1 | TRBV27 | few | TGTGCCAGCAGGTTGACAGGGAAAGGCGAAAAACTGTTTTTT | CASRLTGKGEKLFF
TRBJ1-1 | NA | TRBV29-1 | NA | TGCAGCGTTGAAGATTTGCGAAGAGAAAACACTGAAGCTTTCTTT | CSVEDLRRENTEAFF
TRBJ1-3 | NA | TRBV6-5 | NA | TGTGCCAGCAGGCCAGGGTTATCGCCCGGAAACACCATATATTTT | CASRPGLSPGNTIYF
TRBJ2-1 | TRBD2 | TRBV3-1/TRBV3-2 | NA | TGTGCCAGCAGCCACGGGCGACTAGCGGGAGCCGATGAGCAGTTCTTC | CASSHGRLAGADEQFF
TRBJ1-1 | NA | TRBV4-1 | NA | TGCGCCAGCAGCCAGGCAGGGAAAGGCACTGAAGCTTTCTTT | CASSQAGKGTEAFF
TRBJ2-3 | TRBD2 | TRBV19 | NA | TGTGCCAGTAGCCCTCTAGCGGGGTCCACAGATACGCAGTATTTT | CASSPLAGSTDTQYF
TRBJ1-6 | NA | TRBV19 | NA | TGTGCCAGTAGTCGGGCAGGAGGGGACCACACACTAACAAATTCACCCCTCCACTTT | CASSRAGGDHTLTNSPLHF
TRBJ1-4 | TRBD1 | TRBV5-4 | once | TGTGCCAGCAGCTTGACAGGGGTCACTAATGAAAAACTGTTTTTT | CASSLTGVTNEKLFF
TRBJ1-5 | TRBD1 | TRBV13 | NA | TGTGCCAGCAGCCAGGGACAGAGAAATCAGCCCCAGCATTTT | CASSQGQRNQPQHF
TRBJ2-7 | NA | TRBV11-2 | NA | TGTGCCAGCAGCTTAATCATCGGACAACCCTACGAGCAGTACTTC | CASSLIIGQPYEQYF
TRBJ1-5 | TRBD1 | TRBV19 | NA | TGTGCCAGCCACCGGGACAGGGTCGGTCAGCCCCAGCATTTT | CASHRDRVGQPQHF
TRBJ1-2 | TRBD1 | TRBV29-1 | NA | TGCAGCACATGGACAGGTGCCAACTATGGCTACACCTTC | CSTWTGANYGYTF
TRBJ2-2 | TRBD2 | TRBV3-1/TRBV3-2 | NA | TGTGCCAGCAGCCCCGGACTAGCGGGAGCCGGGGAGCTGTTTTTT | CASSPGLAGAGELFF
TRBJ2-7 | NA | TRBV5-4 | NA | TGTGCCAGCAGCTTGGATACAGGGTGGTACGAGCAGTACTTC | CASSLDTGWYEQYF
TRBJ2-2 | NA | TRBV9 | NA | TGTGCCAGCAGCGTCACACAGACGGACACCGGGGAGCTGTTTTTT | CASSVTQTDTGELFF
TRBJ2-5 | TRBD1 | TRBV6-5 | NA | TGTGCCAGCAGTCGAACCGGGACAGGGTTAGAGACCCAGTACTTC | CASSRTGTGLETQYF
TRBJ1-2 | TRBD1 | TRBV11-2 | NA | TGTGCCAGCAGCTTAGAGGGGACAGGAAAATTCTATGGCTACACCTTC | CASSLEGTGKFYGYTF
TRBJ2-7 | NA | TRBV3-1/TRBV3-2 | NA | TGTGCCAGCAGCCTAGGACAGTTTTCCTACGAGCAGTACTTC | CASSLGQFSYEQYF
TRBJ1-2 | TRBD1 | TRBV19 | NA | TGTGCCAGCCGATCGACAGGGGGCGACTATGGCTACACCTTC | CASRSTGGDYGYTF
TRBJ1-5 | TRBD1 | TRBV7-9 | NA | TGTGCCAGCAGCTTAGTGACAGGGGGCCTCAATCAGCCCCAGCATTTT | CASSLVTGGLNQPQHF
TRBJ2-5 | NA | TRBV5-4 | NA | TGTGCCAGCAGCGGACCCCCCGGACTAAAGGAAGAGACCCAGTACTTC | CASSGPPGLKEETQYF
TRBJ1-2 | TRBD1 | TRBV12-3/TRBV12-4 | NA | TGTGCCAGCAGCCCAGACAGGGTAGGTGGCTACACCTTC | CASSPDRVGGYTF
TRBJ1-5 | TRBD1 | TRBV27 | NA | TGTGCCAGCAGTGGGACAGCCTATCAGCCCCAGCATTTT | CASSGTAYQPQHF
TRBJ1-6 | NA | TRBV28 | NA | TGTGCCAGCAGTCGACGGGGTGATAATTCACCCCTCCACTTT | CASSRRGDNSPLHF
TRBJ1-4 | TRBD1 | TRBV3-1/TRBV3-2 | NA | TGTGCCAGCAGCCATTTCGACAGGGCTGGCGAAAAACTGTTTTTT | CASSHFDRAGEKLFF
TRBJ1-1 | NA | TRBV11-3 | NA | TGTGCCAGCAGCTTTATGGGGGGCACTGAAGCTTTCTTT | CASSFMGGTEAFF